These T cell receptor beta chains were read from a single sample in a study of blood T cells in healthy people across ages. One entry per CDR3 protein, called by TCRdb with MiXCR from the 5' RACE reads. The sample has hundreds of thousands of distinct CDR3 sequences; roughly 40% are singletons. The specimen was blood. These receptors were obtained from a man younger than 35 in good health. The CDR3 runs from the conserved cysteine through the conserved F or W. D genes are given only for firm matches. Where a row states a size, it is once, few, many or the class of an expanded clone; other rows omit it.

TRBD1 TRBJ1-1 TRBV5-1 few CASRRQGTMNTEAFF TGCGCCAGCAGGCGACAGGGGACAATGAACACTGAAGCTTTCTTT
TRBD2 TRBJ2-1 TRBV12-3/TRBV12-4 few CASSPSTSGSYNEQFF TGTGCCAGCAGCCCCTCGACTAGCGGCTCCTACAATGAGCAGTTCTTC
NA TRBJ2-3 TRBV19 NA CASSGLALDTQYF TGTGCCAGTAGTGGTCTAGCGCTAGATACGCAGTATTTT
NA TRBJ2-7 TRBV5-1 many CASSSSSFYEQYF TGCGCCAGCAGCTCATCGTCCTTCTACGAGCAGTACTTC
NA TRBJ1-1 TRBV5-1 NA CASSSGVPRDLRTEAFF TGCGCCAGCAGCTCGGGTGTGCCGCGGGACCTACGGACTGAAGCTTTCTTT
NA TRBJ1-2 TRBV20-1 NA CSARPAGRNYGYTF TGCAGTGCTAGGCCCGCAGGACGGAACTATGGCTACACCTTC
NA TRBJ1-6 TRBV4-3 few CASSQEIGLYNSPLHF TGCGCCAGCAGCCAAGAAATCGGGCTATATAATTCACCCCTCCACTTT
NA TRBJ1-1 TRBV5-8 few CAGPKGNTEAFF TGTGCGGGCCCGAAAGGGAACACTGAAGCTTTCTTT
TRBD1 TRBJ2-3 TRBV30 NA CAWNVATGFPDTQYF TGTGCCTGGAACGTTGCGACAGGGTTTCCAGATACGCAGTATTTT
NA TRBJ2-1 TRBV7-9 many CASSPLGGRSYNEQFF TGTGCCAGCAGTCCTCTTGGGGGGCGCTCCTACAATGAGCAGTTCTTC
NA TRBJ1-2 TRBV5-1 NA CASSLEAGNIYGYTF TGCGCCAGCAGCTTGGAGGCAGGAAACATCTATGGCTACACCTTC
NA TRBJ1-6 TRBV7-2 NA CASSLEGRNSPLHF TGTGCCAGCAGCTTAGAGGGCAGGAATTCACCCCTCCACTTT
TRBD1 TRBJ2-1 TRBV6-2/TRBV6-3 NA CASSYRGLVAGKQFF TGTGCCAGCAGTTACAGGGGGCTAGTTGCGGGCAAGCAGTTCTTC
NA TRBJ2-6 TRBV29-1 many CSVSFGSSGANVLTF TGCAGCGTTTCCTTTGGGAGTTCAGGGGCCAACGTCCTGACTTTC
TRBD1 TRBJ2-7 TRBV5-4 NA CASSYNRDRGNEQYF TGTGCCAGCAGTTATAACCGGGACAGGGGGAACGAGCAGTACTTC
TRBD2 TRBJ2-7 TRBV18 few CASSPGTSGGAVYEQYF TGTGCCAGCTCACCTGGGACTAGCGGGGGGGCTGTGTACGAGCAGTACTTC
NA TRBJ2-3 TRBV5-5 few CASSLRVITTDTQYF TGTGCCAGCAGCTTGCGGGTCATAACTACAGATACGCAGTATTTT
NA TRBJ1-1 TRBV7-2 many CASSLNSGGVAFF TGTGCCAGCAGCTTAAATTCTGGGGGTGTAGCTTTCTTT
TRBD1 TRBJ1-5 TRBV4-1 few CASSSRFGQDSNQPQHF TGCGCCAGCAGCTCTAGATTCGGACAGGACAGCAATCAGCCCCAGCATTTT
NA TRBJ2-7 TRBV11-1 NA CASRYGGQGSYEQYF TGTGCCAGCAGATACGGGGGACAAGGATCCTACGAGCAGTACTTC
NA TRBJ2-7 TRBV6-2/TRBV6-3 many CASSYTYEQYF TGTGCCAGCAGTTACACCTACGAGCAGTACTTC
NA TRBJ2-7 TRBV7-2 NA CASNLGQRRYEQYF TGTGCCAGCAACTTAGGACAGAGGCGCTACGAGCAGTACTTC
TRBD1 TRBJ1-2 TRBV18 NA CASSPIQGALGYTF TGTGCCAGCTCCCCGATCCAGGGGGCGCTTGGCTACACCTTC
NA TRBJ2-3 TRBV6-5 few CASRPIQVQGQYF TGTGCCAGCAGACCCATACAAGTGCAAGGGCAGTATTTT
NA TRBJ2-5 TRBV12-3/TRBV12-4 NA CASTLLGRGNNEQYF TGTGCCAGCACGCTACTAGGTCGGGGGAACAATGAGCAGTACTTC
NA TRBJ2-3 TRBV7-2 NA CASSLGRNPDTQYF TGTGCCAGCAGCTTAGGGAGAAATCCAGATACGCAGTATTTT
TRBD1 TRBJ2-3 TRBV12-3/TRBV12-4 many CASSSQGASTDTQYF TGTGCCAGCAGTTCACAGGGGGCATCGACAGATACGCAGTATTTT
NA TRBJ1-1 TRBV7-8 many CASSFENTEAFF TGTGCCAGCAGCTTTGAGAACACTGAAGCTTTCTTT
TRBD1 TRBJ2-6 TRBV7-2 NA CASSPRTGLVGANVLTF TGTGCCAGCAGCCCCAGGACAGGGCTCGTCGGGGCCAACGTCCTGACTTTC
NA TRBJ2-5 TRBV4-3 NA CASSQVPSEETQYF TGCGCCAGCAGCCAAGTACCATCCGAAGAGACCCAGTACTTC
NA TRBJ2-5 TRBV5-1 NA CASTRGQPKETQYF TGCGCCAGTACTCGAGGACAGCCGAAAGAGACCCAGTACTTC
TRBD1 TRBJ1-4 TRBV9 NA CASSTRTGTNEKLFF TGTGCCAGCAGCACGAGGACAGGAACTAATGAAAAACTGTTTTTT
TRBD2 TRBJ2-3 TRBV6-2/TRBV6-3 NA CVSSSLAGGRDTQYF TGTGTCAGCAGTTCGTTGGCGGGGGGCCGAGATACGCAGTATTTT
NA TRBJ1-1 TRBV4-3 NA CASSHDRRTEAFF TGCGCCAGCAGCCATGACAGGCGAACTGAAGCTTTCTTT
TRBD1 TRBJ1-1 TRBV4-3 NA CASSQRASGGAEAFF TGCGCCAGCAGCCAAAGGGCGTCAGGGGGAGCTGAAGCTTTCTTT